This TCR beta chain was identified during a study of metastatic and nonmetastatic thyroid tumors. Study-level information: The study looked at repertoires side by side in blood and in tumor or nodule tissue from malignant and benign thyroid patients. Findings of the study overall: Significantly higher TCR beta diversity was reportedly seen in malignant thyroid tumors than benign nodules, in blood and tumor.

The sample holds many counts of this clone. As yet, its antigen is unknown. Authors' processing steps: For papillary thyroid cancer, a distant-metastasis classifier was constructed from CDR3 differences observed across clinicopathological groups. TCRdb re-processed the PCR reads through MiXCR. It is TCRdb's table, rather than the study itself, that gives the V and J calls and clone size. The data show some 20,000 clones, with roughly a fifth seen just once and about a sixth held by the top ten. CDR1 is LNHDA and CDR2 is SQIVND in the germline V gene (reference sequence). CDR3 size: 13 residues. Trimming removed 5 bases at V and 0 bases at J, with 6 bases between. Before thyroid surgery, none of the patients had received any treatment.

The sequence was collected from a female donor with papillary thyroid cancer or a benign thyroid nodule (not recorded which). Some clones in this sample may be carry-over from other donors' samples. The specimen sequenced was tumor tissue. This chain links TRBV19 with TRBJ2-3; TRBD2 is a possible D gene (6 bases). CDR3 coding DNA: TGTGCCAGTAGTGGGACTAGCACAGATACGCAGTATTTT. It encodes CASSGTSTDTQYF.